This T cell receptor (beta chain) was sequenced during a study of molecular identifiers for immune sequencing clone quantification. Whole-study findings and limits: More than 99% of effector molecules, versus under 1% of naive-cell molecules, belonged to clones above 20 RNA copies. Spiked Jurkat TCR RNA originating from one cell could reportedly be identified amid about a million naive cells.

With 2 bases removed from V and 3 bases from J, the gap between germline ends came to 11 bases. Germline assignment: CDR1 SEHNR and CDR2 FQNEAQ (reference sequence). This CDR3 is built from 14 residues. Bulk TCR library preparation followed previously described methods with listed TCR primers. MiXCR, run by TCRdb on the PCR reads, gives a single entry per CDR3 protein. The sample holds approximately 680,000 distinct CDR3 sequences; approximately 24% are singletons and the top ten take approximately 0.75%. This clonotype has at least ten counts. What it binds is unknown. This TCR was recovered from a human donor in good health. Some libraries in this study had Jurkat cell RNA spiked in. The sequencing sample was made of naive CD8+ T cells from blood, with Jurkat cell RNA spiked in. Noted subset: FACS-sorted CD8+CD4-CCR7+CD45RA+ naive T cells. The V and J genes are TRBV7-9 and TRBJ2-7; D ambiguous. DNA of the CDR3: TGTGCCAGCAGCTTAAGTGTCATTTTCTACGAGCAGTACTTC. Protein: CASSLSVIFYEQYF.